The 25 T cell receptor beta chains below all came from one sample that was sequenced in a study of blood T cell repertoires in COVID-19. TCRdb's copy holds only in-frame clones and misses some; the assay was immunoSEQ multiplex PCR. The sample has just over 150,000 clones; 75% to 90% are singletons. The sample was peripheral blood. These receptors all come from a man aged 60-69 years with acute or convalescent COVID-19.

The J gene is TRBJ2-7, the V gene TRBV4-2; D is unclear. Germline assignment: CDR1 LGHNA and CDR2 YNFKEQ. CDR3 length: 12 amino acids. Trimming shortened V by 4 bases and J by 0 bases, and 4 bases separated the two germline ends. CDR3 sequence: CASSRSSYEQYF. The CDR3 nucleotides read TGTGCCAGCAGCCGGAGCTCCTACGAGCAGTACTTC.

V and J are TRBV7-2 and TRBJ1-2; D unresolved. V was trimmed by 2 bases and J by 5 bases, leaving 6 bases between them. This CDR3 spans 12 amino acids. Germline CDR1 and CDR2: SGHTA and FQGNSA. The CDR3 spells CASSLSSYGYTF. DNA for the CDR3: TGTGCCAGCAGCTTATCCTCGTATGGCTACACCTTC.

The genes are TRBV5-1 and TRBJ1-1; no reliable D call. This CDR3 has 13 residues. Trimming took 1 base from V and 2 from J, leaving 6 bases between them. Per germline, CDR1 SGHRS and CDR2 YFSETQ. The CDR3 loop reads CASSLNYNTEAFF. Written as DNA, the CDR3 is TGCGCCAGCAGCTTGAACTATAACACTGAAGCTTTCTTT.

The chain is built from TRBV4-2 and TRBJ1-2; D perhaps matches TRBD1 (6 bases). Trimming left V 1 base short and J 4 bases short, with 10 bases between. The CDR3 spans 14 residues. Germline CDR1 reads LGHNA; CDR2 reads YNFKEQ. CDR3 loop: CASSQGGGSYGYTF. In nucleotides, the CDR3 is TGTGCCAGCAGCCAAGGAGGGGGTTCCTATGGCTACACCTTC.

J is TRBJ2-3 and V is TRBV11-3; 9 bases agree with TRBD2. The CDR3 extends over 14 amino acids. Trimming at V came to 5 bases and at J to 6 bases, leaving 6 bases not matched to a gene. Germline assignment: CDR1 SGHNT and CDR2 YENEEA. The CDR3, as DNA: TGTGCCAGCAGCGTGGTAGCGGGAGCCGATACGCAGTATTTT. The encoded protein is CASSVVAGADTQYF.

The chain couples TRBV5-1 to TRBJ1-6; 11 bases are a match to TRBD1. Germline-derived CDR1 and CDR2 are SGHRS and YFSETQ. The CDR3 has 14 residues. V gave up 4 bases and J gave up 12 bases; unmatched junction bases: 6. CDR3 sequence reads: CASSPGQGGLPLHF. The CDR3 coding sequence is TGCGCCAGCAGCCCGGGACAGGGGGGGTTACCCCTCCACTTT.

This chain connects TRBV7-2 to TRBJ1-5, with TRBD1 identical over 8 bases. The CDR3 runs to 13 residues. V dropped 5 bases and J dropped 7; count of bases not matched to a gene: 4. The germline V gene has CDR1 SGHTA and CDR2 FQGNSA. For the CDR3, the DNA is TGTGCCAGCAGCAGGGACAGGCGGCAGCCCCAGCATTTT. Amino acid sequence: CASSRDRRQPQHF.

The chain uses TRBV4-3 and TRBJ2-3; D is perhaps TRBD2 (5 bases). CDR1 LGHNA and CDR2 YSLEER come from the germline V gene. Trimming left V 4 bases short and J 0 bases short, with 5 bases between. The CDR3 length is 13 residues. The CDR3 sequence: CASSRGSTDTQYF. As DNA, the CDR3 is TGCGCCAGCAGCCGAGGGAGCACAGATACGCAGTATTTT.

The chain recombines TRBV10-3 with TRBJ1-2; 7 bases are shared with TRBD1. CDR3 length equals 14 residues. With 0 bases clipped from V and 7 bases from J, the junction kept 5 bases outside the gene matches. In germline, CDR1 is ENHRY, CDR2 SYGVKD. CDR3 loop: CAISESAGGFGYTF. For the CDR3, the DNA is TGTGCCATCAGTGAGTCGGCAGGGGGGTTTGGCTACACCTTC.

This clone was detected a few times. The chain carries TRBV28 and TRBJ1-4; D remains unclear. The CDR3 is made up of 15 amino acids. Trimming took 3 bases from V and 8 from J, leaving 16 bases between them. Germline lookup yields CDR1 MDHEN and CDR2 SYDVKM. The CDR3 protein is CASSFGGLGGEKLFF. The CDR3 bases are TGTGCCAGCAGTTTTGGAGGGTTGGGCGGGGAAAAACTGTTTTTT.

J is TRBJ2-2 and V is TRBV6-6; perhaps TRBD1 as D (5 bases). The V gene lost 0 bases and the J gene lost 6 bases, with 14 bases spanning the gap. CDR1 is MNHNY and CDR2 is SVGAGI in the germline V gene (reference sequence). The length of the CDR3 is 16 residues. This CDR3 reads CASSYSGRVDPGELFF. In DNA, the CDR3 is TGTGCCAGCAGTTACTCGGGCAGGGTGGATCCCGGGGAGCTGTTTTTT.

CDR3 sequence: CASTGWVSTDTQYF. The CDR3 DNA reads as TGTGCCAGCACGGGGTGGGTCAGCACAGATACGCAGTATTTT. The J gene is TRBJ2-3, the V gene TRBV7-2, with D possibly matching TRBD2 (5 bases). From germline, CDR1 is SGHTA and CDR2 FQGNSA. V was shortened by 7 bases and J by 0 bases, with 11 bases between the two germline ends. CDR3 length: 14 amino acids.

The V call is TRBV7-8, the J call TRBJ1-1; the match to TRBD1 covers 11 bases. The CDR3 contains 13 residues. After removal of 5 bases from V and 11 bases from J, the junction contained 7 bases not matched to a gene. Germline values: CDR1 SGHVS, CDR2 FQNEAQ. The CDR3 loop reads CASSLSRDRGAFF. In DNA, the CDR3 is TGTGCCAGCAGCCTTAGCCGGGACAGGGGGGCTTTCTTT.

V gene TRBV7-5 combines with J gene TRBJ2-5; TRBD2 is the table's D call and was not checked against the DNA. TRBV7-5 is a pseudogene locus. There are 12 residues in the CDR3. The CDR3 region has the DNA TGTGCCAGAAGCTCCTACCAAGAGACCCAGTACTTC. The encoded protein is CARSSYQETQYF.

The chain links TRBV20-1 to TRBJ1-5; D may be TRBD1 (6 bases). Per germline, CDR1 DFQATT and CDR2 SNEGSKA (reference sequence). Between the trimmed V and J ends, which lost 6 bases and 6 bases, there was a span of 15 bases. The CDR3 length is 13 residues. The chain's CDR3 is CSASGGRGQPQHF. The CDR3 coding sequence is TGCAGTGCAAGTGGGGGGCGAGGTCAGCCCCAGCATTTT.

J is TRBJ1-4 and V is TRBV18; TRBD1 might be the D (5 bases). The germline V and J ends were trimmed by 3 bases and 0 bases, with 8 bases remaining between them. CDR1 KGHSH and CDR2 LQKENI come from the germline V gene. The length of the CDR3 is 15 residues. Here the CDR3 reads CASSPTASTNEKLFF. CDR3 bases: TGTGCCAGCTCACCGACAGCGTCAACTAATGAAAAACTGTTTTTT.

The chain carries TRBV11-1 and TRBJ2-3, with D maybe TRBD1 (5 bases). This CDR3 is built from 13 residues. Trimming took 1 base from V and 5 from J, leaving 7 bases between them. Germline CDR1 SGHAT, CDR2 FQDESV (reference sequence). DNA for the CDR3: TGTGCCAGCAGCTTAGGGGGCCAAGATACGCAGTATTTT. Its translation: CASSLGGQDTQYF.

This chain uses TRBV4-3 with TRBJ2-7, with 10 nucleotides matching TRBD1. In germline, CDR1 is LGHNA, CDR2 YSLEER. The CDR3 has 16 residues. Trimming removed 0 bases from V and 3 bases from J; junction bases left unmatched: 5. The CDR3 bases are TGCGCCAGCAGCCAAGATTCGGGACAGGGGAACTACGAGCAGTACTTC. This codes for CASSQDSGQGNYEQYF.

The CDR3 reads CAISVTGGKSYEQYF. CDR3 bases: TGTGCCATCAGTGTGACAGGGGGCAAATCCTACGAGCAGTACTTC. J is TRBJ2-7 and V is TRBV10-3; TRBD1 agrees at 10 bases. Germline CDR1 is ENHRY and CDR2 is SYGVKD. This CDR3 region has 15 residues. Losses at the gene ends were 4 bases for V and 1 base for J; bases not matched to a gene: 4.

J is TRBJ2-1 and V is TRBV7-9, with 10 positions matching TRBD2. Germline V gene sequence: CDR1 SEHNR, CDR2 FQNEAQ (reference sequence). The CDR3 runs 17 residues. The junction had 7 bases not matched to a gene; V was cut back by 3 bases and J by 2 bases. CDR3 sequence (DNA): TGTGCCAGCAGCTTTTCGCCAACTAGCGGGGCCTACAATGAGCAGTTCTTC. Translating it yields CASSFSPTSGAYNEQFF.

The chain uses TRBV7-8 and TRBJ1-5; D gene unclear. Trimming stripped 1 base from V and 0 bases from J, with 7 bases between. There are 15 residues in the CDR3. Germline CDR1 SGHVS, CDR2 FQNEAQ. The CDR3 loop is CASSLVGASNQPQHF. For the CDR3, the DNA is TGTGCCAGCAGCTTAGTTGGAGCTAGCAATCAGCCCCAGCATTTT.

V and J are TRBV12-3 or TRBV12-4 and TRBJ2-7; 7 positions match TRBD2. Germline trimming cut 3 bases from V and 4 bases from J; bases unmatched to any gene: 3. The CDR3 has 13 residues. CDR3 sequence (DNA): TGTGCCAGCAGTTTGCAGCGGGGATACGAGCAGTACTTC. This translates into CASSLQRGYEQYF.

The V and J genes are TRBV4-3 and TRBJ2-5; D might be TRBD2 (6 bases). V lost 0 bases and J lost 10, with 18 bases in between. The CDR3 loop spans 15 amino acids. Germline CDR1 reads LGHNA; CDR2 reads YSLEER. The CDR3 is CASSQDRGTGVDQYF. The CDR3 DNA reads as TGCGCCAGCAGCCAAGATCGGGGGACGGGAGTGGACCAGTACTTC.

The V and J genes are TRBV4-2 and TRBJ2-7; 9 positions agree with TRBD1. The CDR3 has 17 amino acids. Trimming removed 4 bases from V and 5 bases from J; junction bases left unmatched: 15. Germline V lookup: CDR1 LGHNA, CDR2 YNFKEQ. The CDR3 coding sequence is TGTGCCAGCAGCCTACGGTCTACCGGGACAGGGTTCAACGAGCAGTACTTC. It yields the protein CASSLRSTGTGFNEQYF.

This clone occurred once. Other DNA sequences in the sample encode the same CDR3. V is TRBV2 and J is TRBJ2-1; 10 bases map to TRBD2. J gave up 3 bases and V 4 bases, and 0 bases lay outside the gene matches. The CDR3 loop spans 14 amino acids. Germline V gene sequence: CDR1 SNHLY, CDR2 FYNNEI. CDR3 region: CASSGLAGYNEQFF. In nucleotides, the CDR3 is TGTGCCAGCAGTGGACTAGCGGGCTACAATGAGCAGTTCTTC.